These 5 T cell receptor beta chains share one sample of origin, sequenced in a study of cytomegalovirus exposure and HLA in healthy donors. Primers for the PCR totalled 60 Vbeta and 13 Jbeta. Some clones are missing from TCRdb's copy, which holds only in-frame ones; the method was immunoSEQ multiplex PCR. This repertoire shows over 50,000 clones, approximately 83% found once; its top ten account for around 1.7%. The specimen was PBMCs. These receptors were collected from a man between 40 and 49 years old in good health and CMV-seronegative.

The count of this clone is one. CDR3 protein: CASSQRDGYTEAFF. The CDR3 nucleotides read TGTGCCAGCAGCCAGCGGGACGGCTACACTGAAGCTTTCTTT. The chain carries TRBV5-8 and TRBJ1-1; the D gene is possibly TRBD1 (5 bases). CDR3 length: 14 residues. The germline V gene encodes CDR1 SGHTS and CDR2 YDEGEE. Trimming took 4 bases from V and 3 from J, leaving 13 bases between them.

This sequence joins TRBV30 and TRBJ1-1, with a weak D call TRBD1 (6 bases). CDR1 is GTSNPN, CDR2 SVGIG, per germline (reference sequence). The ends were cut back, 5 bases at V and 6 bases at J, with 22 bases in the middle. CDR3 length: 15 residues. The CDR3 region is CAWFRGGEGLSEAFF. The CDR3 DNA reads TGTGCCTGGTTCCGGGGGGGCGAAGGGCTCTCTGAAGCTTTCTTT.

The chain uses TRBV6-4 and TRBJ2-2; D is possibly TRBD1 (5 bases). V was clipped by 2 bases and J by 7 bases, with 8 bases between them. Germline assignment: CDR1 MRHNA and CDR2 SNTAGT. This CDR3 is 13 amino acids long. The DNA for the CDR3 is TGTGCCAGCAGTGACCGACAGCTCGGGGAGCTGTTTTTT. Amino acids: CASSDRQLGELFF.

The chain uses TRBV14 and TRBJ2-2, with TRBD1 identical over 10 bases. The CDR3 totals 17 residues. Trimming removed 4 bases from V and 1 base from J; junction bases left unmatched: 6. Per germline, CDR1 SGHDN and CDR2 FVKESK. The CDR3 here is CASSRYRTGGNTGELFF. CDR3 DNA sequence: TGTGCCAGCAGCCGCTACCGGACAGGGGGGAACACCGGGGAGCTGTTTTTT. Full variable domain (rest looked up from reference TRBV14 and TRBJ2-2): EAGVTQFPSHSVIEKGQTVTLRCDPISGHDNLYWYRRVMGKEIKFLLHFVKESKQDESGMPNNRFLAERTGGTYSTLKVQPAELEDSGVYFCASSRYRTGGNTGELFFGEGSRLTVL.

This sequence joins TRBV6-5 and TRBJ1-2; 9 bases line up with TRBD1. After removal of 4 bases from V and 7 bases from J, the junction contained 10 bases not matched to a gene. In germline, CDR1 is MNHEY, CDR2 SVGAGI. CDR3 length equals 15 residues. Written as DNA, the CDR3 is TGTGCCAGCAGTTCGTTCGGGACAGGGCCCCTTGGCTACACCTTC. Translating gives CASSSFGTGPLGYTF.